This record looks at one T cell receptor beta chain sequence and its context. Its antigen is undetermined. These data are taken from a study of T cells in localized non-small cell lung cancer. The assay was immunoSEQ multiplex PCR, and TCRdb's table has in-frame clones only and misses some. This repertoire shows fewer than 100,000 clones, roughly 89% found once; its top ten account for roughly 15%. Germline trimming cut 5 bases from V and 6 bases from J; bases unmatched to any gene: 6. CDR1 and CDR2 (germline): WNHNN, SYGVQD (reference sequence). The CDR3 sequence is 15 residues long. Study findings and constraints: Median detection of top 100 tumor clones in adjacent lung was 57 clones.

The TCR comes from a man aged 40 to 69 with stage I squamous cell lung carcinoma. The chain employs TRBV10-1 and TRBJ2-1; 11 bases align to TRBD2. The sequencing here drew on peripheral blood, taken before any cancer treatment. This chain's CDR3 is CASSSSSGGVNEQFF. CDR3 nucleotides: TGCGCCAGCAGTTCAAGTAGCGGGGGGGTCAATGAGCAGTTCTTC.